Included here is one TCR beta chain sequence, with context. Its antigen is not identified. The V gene's germline CDR1 is SGHDT and CDR2 YYEEEE. The CDR3 is made up of 14 amino acids. This sample is drawn from a study of T cells expressing NK-cell markers. Across the study: HCMV seropositivity marked seven of the eight sequenced donors; one was seronegative. Findings of the study overall: The study left the HCMV specificity of expanded NKG2C+ T cell clones unresolved. Several donors likewise had their CD3+CD56-NKG2C+ fraction led by these clonotypes.

Synthesis of TCR beta cDNA relied on 5'RACE template switching carrying UMIs. TCRdb reprocessed the 5' RACE reads; each CDR3 protein has one entry and no DNA is given. With about 260,000 distinct CDR3 sequences in the sample, the ten largest clones hold about 0.39%. The chain uses TRBV5-6 and TRBJ2-5; as DNA is missing, the TRBD1 call by TCRdb cannot be tested. The source is a man aged 18 to 30 in good health. The sample comprised blood T cells: a sorted CD56 or NKG2C T cell subset, CD4+ or CD8+ T cells, or bulk PBMC T cells (not recorded which). The CDR3 region is CASSLGQGAFTQYF.